This T cell receptor beta chain was recorded in a study of cytomegalovirus exposure and HLA in healthy donors. PCR primers comprised 60 Vbeta and 13 Jbeta primers. Data came from immunoSEQ multiplex PCR; TCRdb stores just in-frame clones and leaves some out. The sample table includes about 130,000 clones. The CDR3 covers 14 residues. V lost 7 bases and J lost 3, with 18 bases in between. The germline gives CDR1 SQVTM, CDR2 ANQGSEA. The clonotype was recovered from a man aged 25 to 40 in good health and CMV-seronegative. The specimen sequenced was PBMCs. V gene TRBV29-1 combines with J gene TRBJ2-5, with TRBD2 as a possible D gene (5 bases). CDR3 loop: CSALDYESKETQYF. The CDR3 DNA reads as TGCAGCGCCCTCGACTACGAGTCAAAAGAGACCCAGTACTTC.